Following are 25 T cell receptor beta chains from one sample sequenced in a study of blood T cells in healthy people across ages. Primed by a sample-barcoded 5' primer and a J-beta primer mix, a second PCR proceeded for 7 to 11 cycles. From the 5' RACE reads, TCRdb called clonotypes with MiXCR, one entry per CDR3 protein. The sample lists over 300,000 distinct CDR3 sequences, 52% occurring once. The specimen was blood. The source of these receptors is a man between 60 and 70 years old in good health.

The chain has TRBV6-2 or TRBV6-3 and TRBJ2-5; a weak D match, TRBD1 (7 bases). The CDR3 is 12 residues long. Deletions cut 11 bases from V and 2 bases from J, with 12 bases between. From germline, CDR1 is MNHEY and CDR2 SVGEGT. The CDR3 sequence is CAGGTAQETQYF. The CDR3 DNA reads TGTGCCGGGGGGACAGCGCAAGAGACCCAGTACTTC.

This clonotype was counted between two and nine times. This sequence joins TRBV6-2 or TRBV6-3 and TRBJ1-5; 8 positions agree with TRBD1. The CDR3 length is 12 residues. Germline loops: CDR1 MNHEY, CDR2 SVGEGT. V lost 2 bases and J lost 12; bases outside the gene matches: 3. CDR3 nucleotides: TGTGCCAGCAGTTACCCGGACAGGGACCAGCATTTT. It yields the protein CASSYPDRDQHF.

This clonotype has a handful of counts. The chain recombines TRBV7-2 with TRBJ2-7; TRBD1 might be the D (6 bases). The CDR3 length is 14 residues. The V gene lost 3 bases and the J gene lost 0 bases, with 9 bases spanning the gap. Germline-derived CDR1 and CDR2 are SGHTA and FQGNSA. The CDR3 region has the DNA TGTGCCAGCAGCTTGGACAGCGTCTCCTACGAGCAGTACTTC. Amino acid sequence: CASSLDSVSYEQYF.

This clonotype appeared once. This sequence joins TRBV6-5 and TRBJ2-4, with 10 bases aligning to TRBD1. The better agreement between TRBJ2-7 and the DNA end casts doubt on the J call. Per germline, CDR1 MNHEY and CDR2 SVGAGI. The CDR3 has 15 residues. This CDR3 is CASSYRRDRGYEQYF. The CDR3 nucleotides are TGTGCCAGCAGTTATCGCCGGGACAGGGGTTACGAGCAGTACTTC.

This clonotype was counted a few times. This chain connects TRBV12-3 or TRBV12-4 to TRBJ2-3, with 9 bases identical to TRBD1. The CDR3 covers 15 residues. The trim removed 5 bases at V and 0 bases at J, leaving 3 bases unmatched. The CDR3 region is CASSGDRASTDTQYF. CDR3 coding DNA: TGTGCCAGCAGTGGGGACAGGGCGAGCACAGATACGCAGTATTTT.

This clonotype was picked up many times. The gene calls are TRBV20-1 and TRBJ2-5; the match to TRBD2 covers 8 bases. The CDR3 has 14 residues. CDR1 is DFQATT and CDR2 is SNEGSKA in the germline V gene (reference sequence). V shed 6 bases and J 5 bases; nucleotides not matched to a gene: 11. The CDR3 reads CSAKLGTSKETQYF. Here the CDR3 DNA reads TGCAGTGCCAAGTTGGGGACTAGTAAGGAGACCCAGTACTTC.

This clonotype was detected ten times or more. The chain is built from TRBV12-5 and TRBJ2-3; unclear D gene. CDR1 and CDR2 (germline): LGHNT, FRNRAP. V lost 2 bases, J lost 1 base, and 10 bases lay in between. The CDR3 is 15 residues long. CDR3 DNA: TGTGCTAGTGGTTTGTCCAGCGCGGGCACAGATACGCAGTATTTT. Its translation: CASGLSSAGTDTQYF.

This chain's CDR3 is CASSQRGGWAIQETQYF. Written as DNA, the CDR3 is TGTGCCAGCAGCCAACGGGGGGGCTGGGCAATACAAGAGACCCAGTACTTC. The rearrangement links TRBV14 to TRBJ2-5; TRBD2 matches at 8 bases. The CDR3 has 17 residues. Trimming removed 2 bases from V and 2 bases from J; junction bases left unmatched: 10. Germline-derived CDR1 and CDR2 are SGHDN and FVKESK.

The chain recombines TRBV6-1 with TRBJ1-2; maybe TRBD1 (6 bases). CDR1 is MNHNS and CDR2 is SASEGT in the germline V gene. Trimming took 4 bases from V and 8 from J, leaving 11 bases between them. This CDR3 has 12 residues. Here the CDR3 reads CASSAGAGGYTF. The CDR3 region has the DNA TGTGCCAGCAGTGCAGGGGCAGGAGGCTACACCTTC.

V and J are TRBV6-1 and TRBJ2-3; TRBD2 aligns across 7 bases. Unmatched junction bases numbered 10, after V lost 7 bases and J lost 0 bases. Germline CDR1 and CDR2: MNHNS and SASEGT. This CDR3 is built from 16 residues. The CDR3: CASTWDERGSTDTQYF. In DNA, the CDR3 is TGTGCCAGCACCTGGGACGAGCGGGGAAGCACAGATACGCAGTATTTT.

Concerning this clonotype: A much larger clone lies a single base off, so this may be a read error. V and J are TRBV28 and TRBJ2-7; TRBD1 or TRBD2 may be the D gene (5 bases each). Germline CDR1 reads MDHEN; CDR2 reads SYDVKM. V lost 10 bases and J lost 5, with 15 bases in between. The CDR3 length is 12 residues. The CDR3 loop reads CANRKGLDEQYF. DNA for the CDR3: TGTGCCAACAGGAAAGGACTCGACGAGCAGTACTTC.

The V call is TRBV20-1, the J call TRBJ2-7; D is unresolved. In germline, CDR1 is DFQATT, CDR2 SNEGSKA (reference sequence). The CDR3 is 14 residues long. Trimming cost V 2 bases and J 7 bases, with 18 bases left between them. CDR3 in DNA: TGCAGTGCTAGACAGACAACCGGGTACAATGAGCAGTACTTC. Translation gives CSARQTTGYNEQYF.

Comment on this clonotype: This may be a read error: a much more frequent sequence differs by one nucleotide. J is TRBJ2-7 and V is TRBV12-3 or TRBV12-4; maybe TRBD2 (6 bases). The CDR3 consists of 17 residues. CDR3 sequence reads: CASSFRAGRQVSHEQYF. CDR3 bases: TGTGCCAGCAGTTTTCGAGCGGGCCGCCAGGTCTCCCACGAGCAGTACTTC.

This clonotype was seen more than once but under ten times. V gene TRBV20-1 combines with J gene TRBJ2-7; maybe TRBD2 (5 bases). Germline V gives CDR1 DFQATT, CDR2 SNEGSKA (reference sequence). The CDR3 length is 14 residues. The germline V and J ends were trimmed by 4 bases and 2 bases, with 15 bases remaining between them. The CDR3 DNA follows: TGCAGTGCTATCCACGGGGTACAAGCCTACGAGCAGTACTTC. Translation gives CSAIHGVQAYEQYF.

V is TRBV20-1 and J is TRBJ2-1; 10 nucleotides line up with TRBD2. Germline assignment: CDR1 DFQATT and CDR2 SNEGSKA (reference sequence). The CDR3 spans 16 residues. The J segment lost 0 bases and the V segment lost 1 base, leaving 3 bases of the junction unmatched. The chain's CDR3 is CSARVPSGSSYNEQFF. Here the CDR3 DNA reads TGCAGTGCTAGAGTTCCTAGCGGGAGCTCCTACAATGAGCAGTTCTTC.

The gene calls are TRBV20-1 and TRBJ2-3; possible D gene TRBD2, 5 bases. The CDR3 loop spans 14 amino acids. CDR1 and CDR2 from the germline V gene are DFQATT and SNEGSKA (reference sequence). V was pared by 1 base and J by 3 bases, with 11 bases between. CDR3 nucleotide sequence: TGCAGTGCTAGAGTTGGAGGCCCGACAGATACGCAGTATTTT. This translates into CSARVGGPTDTQYF.

As concerns this clonotype: A junction boundary mismatches the germline segment, possibly from a read error. The chain recombines TRBV12-3 or TRBV12-4 with TRBJ1-2, with D perhaps TRBD1 (5 bases). This CDR3 is built from 12 residues. As DNA, the CDR3 is TGTGCCAGCAGGGGGCCTTACTATGGCCACACCTTC. It encodes CASRGPYYGHTF.

This clonotype showed up many times. The chain employs TRBV20-1 and TRBJ2-7, with 8 bases lining up with TRBD2. CDR3 length: 17 residues. Germline assignment: CDR1 DFQATT and CDR2 SNEGSKA (reference sequence). The V gene end was trimmed by 1 base and the J gene end by 4 bases; junction bases not matched to a gene: 15. CDR3 coding DNA: TGCAGTGCTAGAGCCCTTAGGACTAGCTGGAACCCTTACGAGCAGTACTTC. This encodes CSARALRTSWNPYEQYF.

The genes are TRBV12-5 and TRBJ2-4; 7 positions agree with TRBD1. The better agreement between TRBJ2-7 and the DNA end casts doubt on the J call. The CDR3 runs 13 residues. CDR1 and CDR2 (germline): LGHNT, FRNRAP. The DNA for the CDR3 is TGTGCTAGTGGACCGACAGGGAACTACGAGCAGTACTTC. This gives the protein CASGPTGNYEQYF.

This sequence joins TRBV2 and TRBJ1-4, with a tentative D call TRBD1 (5 bases). V lost 1 base and J lost 10, with 19 bases in between. The CDR3 has 16 amino acids. Germline CDR1 and CDR2: SNHLY and FYNNEI. The DNA of the CDR3 is TGTGCCAGCAGTGAAGTACGAGACAGAGCATATGGAAAACTGTTTTTT. Translation gives CASSEVRDRAYGKLFF.

This clonotype occurred once. The gene calls are TRBV2 and TRBJ2-1; the match to TRBD1 covers 9 bases. The germline V gene has CDR1 SNHLY and CDR2 FYNNEI. The J segment lost 8 bases and the V segment lost 0 bases, leaving 8 bases of the junction unmatched. CDR3 size: 16 residues. CDR3 in amino acids: CASSEAGDREVYEQFF. The CDR3 DNA is TGTGCCAGCAGTGAAGCGGGGGACAGGGAGGTATATGAGCAGTTCTTC.

This clonotype was found many times. This chain links TRBV9 with TRBJ2-3, with 9 bases that match TRBD1. Germline CDR1 and CDR2: SGDLS and YYNGEE. The CDR3 contains 17 residues. J was trimmed by 4 bases and V by 1 base; bases with no gene match: 10. The CDR3 sequence is CASSVTSGTGTADTQYF. For the CDR3, the DNA is TGTGCCAGCAGCGTAACCTCCGGGACAGGGACAGCAGATACGCAGTATTTT.

The chain recombines TRBV28 with TRBJ2-7; D call uncertain. Germline V gene sequence: CDR1 MDHEN, CDR2 SYDVKM. The ends were cut back, 10 bases at V and 0 bases at J, with 13 bases in the middle. This CDR3 comprises 13 residues. The CDR3 here is CATGVGGSYEQYF. CDR3 DNA sequence: TGTGCCACCGGTGTAGGCGGCTCCTACGAGCAGTACTTC. Full variable domain (rest looked up from reference TRBV28 and TRBJ2-7): DVKVTQSSRYLVKRTGEKVFLECVQDMDHENMFWYRQDPGLGLRLIYFSYDVKMKEKGDIPEGYSVSREKKERFSLILESASTNQTSMYLCATGVGGSYEQYFGPGTRLTVT.

The V gene is TRBV7-2, the J gene TRBJ1-2; the D is unclear. In germline, CDR1 is SGHTA, CDR2 FQGNSA. There are 13 residues in the CDR3. The V end was cut by 5 bases, the J end by 7 bases, with 14 bases between. The chain's CDR3 is CASSASPVGGYTF. The DNA for the CDR3 is TGTGCCAGCAGCGCATCACCGGTGGGTGGCTACACCTTC.

The J gene is TRBJ2-3, the V gene TRBV12-3 or TRBV12-4; weak D call: TRBD2 (7 bases). The germline V and J ends were trimmed by 2 bases and 4 bases, with 13 bases remaining between them. This CDR3 has 15 amino acids. The CDR3 loop reads CASSLRGGKSDTQYF. The CDR3 DNA reads as TGTGCCAGCAGTTTAAGGGGGGGCAAATCAGATACGCAGTATTTT.